A single sample is the source of the 29 T cell receptor beta chains below, sequenced in a study of cytomegalovirus exposure and HLA in healthy donors. Researchers ran the PCR with 60 Vbeta and 13 Jbeta primers. The data were produced by immunoSEQ multiplex PCR, yet TCRdb's version contains in-frame clones alone and is incomplete. The sample lists about 55,000 clones, about 82% occurring once. Sequenced material: PBMCs. These receptors were obtained from a man between 25 and 39 years old in good health and CMV-seronegative.

This clone was detected a few times. The rearrangement joins TRBV5-1 to TRBJ2-5, with 11 bases matching TRBD2. CDR1 SGHRS and CDR2 YFSETQ come from the germline V gene. This CDR3 has 18 amino acids. J lost 5 bases, V lost 4 bases, and 16 bases had no gene match. CDR3 amino acids: CASSVFPGTSGIVETQYF. In nucleotides, the CDR3 is TGCGCCAGCAGCGTATTTCCCGGGACTAGCGGTATAGTTGAGACCCAGTACTTC.

This chain uses TRBV7-8 with TRBJ1-2; TRBD1 agrees at 8 bases. After removal of 5 bases from V and 3 bases from J, the junction contained 8 bases not matched to a gene. Germline CDR1 is SGHVS and CDR2 is FQNEAQ. This CDR3 contains 15 residues. In DNA, the CDR3 is TGTGCCAGCAGCCTAGGGACAGGTCGGGACTATGGCTACACCTTC. Amino acids: CASSLGTGRDYGYTF.

The chain has TRBV6-5 and TRBJ2-1; TRBD1 might be the D (6 bases). Germline V gene sequence: CDR1 MNHEY, CDR2 SVGAGI. The CDR3 is made up of 15 amino acids. V lost 0 bases to trimming and J lost 4 bases, with 10 bases between them. The CDR3 DNA reads TGTGCCAGCAGTTACTCCGGGACAAGGTACAATGAGCAGTTCTTC. This codes for CASSYSGTRYNEQFF.

On this clone: Other DNA sequences in this sample translate to the same CDR3. The chain combines TRBV7-9 with TRBJ1-3; D is perhaps TRBD1 (5 bases). Per the germline V gene, CDR1 is SEHNR and CDR2 is FQNEAQ (reference sequence). V gave up 1 base and J gave up 4 bases, with 5 bases separating them. The CDR3 runs to 13 residues. The CDR3 sequence is CASSLGQGNTIYF. CDR3 DNA: TGTGCCAGCAGCTTAGGACAGGGAAACACCATATATTTT. The variable domain in full, completed from reference TRBV7-9 and TRBJ1-3, reads DTGVSQNPRHKITKRGQNVTFRCDPISEHNRLYWYRQTLGQGPEFLTYFQNEAQLEKSRLLSDRFSAERPKGSFSTLEIQRTEQGDSAMYLCASSLGQGNTIYFGEGSWLTVV.

This clone was counted only a few times. The rearrangement joins TRBV11-2 to TRBJ2-6; 7 nucleotides line up with TRBD1. The CDR3 covers 18 residues. Germline V gene sequence: CDR1 SGHAT, CDR2 FQNNGV. V lost 8 bases, J lost 2 bases, and 15 bases stayed unmatched. CDR3 amino acids: CASFTLRGHLPGANVLTF. CDR3 nucleotides: TGTGCCAGCTTCACCTTGAGGGGGCATCTCCCTGGGGCCAACGTCCTGACTTTC.

The chain has TRBV10-2 and TRBJ2-1, with TRBD2 matching over 11 bases. Germline V gene data show CDR1 as WSHSY and CDR2 as SAAADI. This CDR3 region has 16 residues. With V trimmed by 6 bases and J by 4 bases, 8 bases remained unmatched. The CDR3 DNA reads TGCGCCAGCAGGGCACTAGCGGGAGACTTATACAATGAGCAGTTCTTC. Amino acid sequence: CASRALAGDLYNEQFF.

The chain uses TRBV15 and TRBJ2-2, with no clear D. Germline assignment: CDR1 LNHNV and CDR2 YYDKDF (reference sequence). The V gene lost 0 bases and the J gene lost 4 bases, with 9 bases spanning the gap. The CDR3 spans 15 residues. DNA for the CDR3: TGTGCCACCAGCAGAGATTCTGGCCCCACCGGGGAGCTGTTTTTT. Translating it yields CATSRDSGPTGELFF.

This chain uses TRBV11-1 with TRBJ1-1; 7 positions agree with TRBD1. Trimming took 1 base from V and 1 from J; bases not matched to a gene: 3. The CDR3 sequence is 15 residues long. Germline values: CDR1 SGHAT, CDR2 FQDESV (reference sequence). The CDR3 is CASSLVRTGNTEAFF. The CDR3 DNA follows: TGTGCCAGCAGCTTAGTAAGGACAGGGAACACTGAAGCTTTCTTT.

This rearrangement joins TRBV11-3 to TRBJ2-7; 9 bases map to TRBD2. V gave up 5 bases and J gave up 0 bases; unmatched junction bases: 17. The V gene's germline CDR1 is SGHNT and CDR2 YENEEA. The CDR3 is made up of 19 amino acids. The CDR3 spells CASSLTFRLAGPSSYEQYF. CDR3 nucleotide sequence: TGTGCCAGCAGCCTAACATTCCGGCTAGCGGGACCCAGCTCCTACGAGCAGTACTTC.

The chain has TRBV11-2 and TRBJ2-2; TRBD1 is a possible D gene (6 bases). The V end was cut by 3 bases, the J end by 4 bases, with 15 bases between. CDR1 SGHAT and CDR2 FQNNGV come from the germline V gene. CDR3 length: 16 residues. CDR3 residues: CASSLGPGASTGELFF. The DNA for the CDR3 is TGTGCCAGCAGCTTGGGTCCAGGGGCTAGCACCGGGGAGCTGTTTTTT.

This chain connects TRBV7-6 to TRBJ1-1, with a tentative D call TRBD1 (5 bases). This CDR3 region has 15 residues. Trimming removed 1 base at V and 7 bases at J, with 16 bases between. The germline V gene has CDR1 SGHVS and CDR2 FNYEAQ. The CDR3 DNA is TGTGCCAGCAGCTTAGGTGGGGCTAGGGGACTTGAAGCTTTCTTT. Its translation is CASSLGGARGLEAFF.

This clone was seen a single time. The chain combines TRBV7-2 with TRBJ2-2; 8 nucleotides match TRBD2. CDR3 length: 15 amino acids. Germline CDR1 SGHTA, CDR2 FQGNSA. Trimming cost V 2 bases and J 4 bases; bases outside gene matches: 3. Written as DNA, the CDR3 is TGTGCCAGCAGCTTATCTAGCGGGCTCACCGGGGAGCTGTTTTTT. Protein sequence: CASSLSSGLTGELFF.

The rearrangement links TRBV5-1 to TRBJ2-7, with TRBD1 matching 7 bases. Germline V CDR1 and CDR2: SGHRS, YFSETQ. This CDR3 is built from 15 residues. The V segment lost 4 bases and the J segment 2 bases; nucleotides outside the gene matches: 9. The CDR3 loop is CASSVQGETTYEQYF. CDR3 nucleotide sequence: TGCGCCAGCAGCGTTCAGGGGGAGACAACCTACGAGCAGTACTTC.

The chain uses TRBV5-1 and TRBJ2-3; 8 nucleotides match TRBD1. V lost 3 bases and J lost 0; bases outside the gene matches: 3. The germline CDR1 and CDR2 sequences are SGHRS and YFSETQ. The CDR3 totals 15 residues. The CDR3 loop is CASSSGQASTDTQYF. CDR3 nucleotides: TGCGCCAGCAGCTCGGGACAGGCTAGCACAGATACGCAGTATTTT.

The chain joins TRBV7-2 to TRBJ1-6; D might be TRBD1 (5 bases). V dropped 6 bases and J dropped 7 bases, with 16 bases sitting between them. The CDR3 covers 15 residues. The germline CDR1 and CDR2 sequences are SGHTA and FQGNSA. Here the CDR3 DNA reads TGTGCCAGCAGTTTGGGGCGGGGTAGAAATTCACCCCTCCACTTT. This translates into CASSLGRGRNSPLHF.

The chain couples TRBV7-2 to TRBJ2-7; 9 nucleotides agree with TRBD2. The CDR3 length is 16 residues. Unmatched junction bases numbered 9, after V lost 0 bases and J lost 6 bases. Germline-derived CDR1 and CDR2 are SGHTA and FQGNSA. For the CDR3, the DNA is TGTGCCAGCAGCTTAGCGCTCGGTAGCGGGGGAGTCGAGCAGTACTTC. This encodes CASSLALGSGGVEQYF. The whole variable domain, remainder taken from reference TRBV7-2 and TRBJ2-7, is GAGVSQSPSNKVTEKGKDVELRCDPISGHTALYWYRQSLGQGLEFLIYFQGNSAPDKSGLPSDRFSAERTGGSVSTLTIQRTQQEDSAVYLCASSLALGSGGVEQYFGPGTRLTVT.

The chain has TRBV4-2 and TRBJ1-4; TRBD1 is a possible D gene (5 bases). The germline V gene has CDR1 LGHNA and CDR2 YNFKEQ. V was cut by 4 bases and J by 5 bases, with 14 bases left in between. The CDR3 spans 15 residues. In DNA, the CDR3 is TGTGCCAGCAGCCTATACGGGGGGAGAAATGAAAAACTGTTTTTT. Its protein is CASSLYGGRNEKLFF.

The chain recombines TRBV19 with TRBJ2-7; the D gene is possibly TRBD1 (6 bases). Trimming took off 4 bases at V and 0 bases at J, with 19 bases between the two ends. The CDR3 is 17 amino acids. The V gene's germline CDR1 is LNHDA and CDR2 SQIVND (reference sequence). CDR3 in DNA: TGTGCCAGTAGTAAGGAAGGCTTCGGGGACACCTCCTACGAGCAGTACTTC. Its translation: CASSKEGFGDTSYEQYF. Variable domain in full (rest from reference TRBV19 and TRBJ2-7): DGGITQSPKYLFRKEGQNVTLSCEQNLNHDAMYWYRQDPGQGLRLIYYSQIVNDFQKGDIAEGYSVSREKKESFPLTVTSAQKNPTAFYLCASSKEGFGDTSYEQYFGPGTRLTVT.

The chain is built from TRBV7-2 and TRBJ1-4; D may be TRBD1 (5 bases). Trimming removed 2 bases from V and 4 bases from J, with 17 bases in between. CDR3 size: 17 residues. CDR1 and CDR2 (germline): SGHTA, FQGNSA. CDR3 DNA sequence: TGTGCCAGCAGCTTACTCAGGGTTCCCCGTGTTAATGAAAAACTGTTTTTT. Its translation: CASSLLRVPRVNEKLFF. The complete variable domain, with remaining parts taken from reference TRBV7-2 and TRBJ1-4, reads GAGVSQSPSNKVTEKGKDVELRCDPISGHTALYWYRQSLGQGLEFLIYFQGNSAPDKSGLPSDRFSAERTGGSVSTLTIQRTQQEDSAVYLCASSLLRVPRVNEKLFFGSGTQLSVL.

The chain carries TRBV11-3 and TRBJ2-7; perhaps TRBD1 as D (5 bases). Germline CDR1 is SGHNT and CDR2 is YENEEA. The ends were cut back, 3 bases at V and 7 bases at J, with 7 bases in the middle. This CDR3 has 11 residues. The CDR3 protein is CASSLQGEQYF. The CDR3 coding sequence is TGTGCCAGCAGCTTGCAGGGAGAGCAGTACTTC.

The chain carries TRBV6-5 and TRBJ1-1; 7 bases fit TRBD1. CDR1 is MNHEY and CDR2 is SVGAGI in the germline V gene. This CDR3 spans 15 amino acids. J was trimmed by 2 bases and V by 2 bases; bases with no gene match: 5. CDR3 DNA: TGTGCCAGCAGTTACAGGACAGGTCGAAACACTGAAGCTTTCTTT. Translation gives CASSYRTGRNTEAFF.

CDR3 nucleotides: TGTGCCATCAGTGAGAGGGGGCAGGAAGAGACCCAGTACTTC. This encodes CAISERGQEETQYF. The rearrangement joins TRBV10-3 to TRBJ2-5, with 7 positions matching TRBD1. Germline CDR1 reads ENHRY; CDR2 reads SYGVKD. The CDR3 length is 14 residues. Trimming at V came to 2 bases and at J to 3 bases, leaving 3 bases not matched to a gene.

The J gene is TRBJ2-5, the V gene TRBV4-3; D perhaps matches TRBD2 (5 bases). Trimming removed 4 bases at V and 0 bases at J, with 15 bases between. Germline loops: CDR1 LGHNA, CDR2 YSLEER. The CDR3 runs to 16 residues. CDR3 coding DNA: TGCGCCAGCAGCCCCGGTGTGGGAGCGAACCAAGAGACCCAGTACTTC. This encodes CASSPGVGANQETQYF.

The chain employs TRBV6-6 and TRBJ1-6, with 7 bases that match TRBD1. Trimming cost V 4 bases and J 7 bases; bases outside gene matches: 4. The CDR3 totals 14 residues. Germline CDR1 is MNHNY and CDR2 is SVGAGI (reference sequence). CDR3 sequence: CASSWDSRNSPLHF. CDR3 bases: TGTGCCAGCAGTTGGGACAGCAGGAATTCACCCCTCCACTTT.

This clone was counted a few times. The chain is built from TRBV7-2 and TRBJ2-6, with D maybe TRBD2 (5 bases). Germline lookup yields CDR1 SGHTA and CDR2 FQGNSA. Between the trimmed V and J ends, which lost 0 bases and 1 base, there was a span of 10 bases. This CDR3 is built from 17 residues. Here the CDR3 reads CASSLAGVKSGANVLTF. The DNA for the CDR3 is TGTGCCAGCAGCTTAGCGGGAGTTAAATCTGGGGCCAACGTCCTGACTTTC.

The chain carries TRBV7-9 and TRBJ2-7, with TRBD1 matching over 8 bases. V dropped 4 bases and J dropped 4; count of bases not matched to a gene: 18. The CDR3 sequence is 18 residues long. CDR1 and CDR2 from the germline V gene are SEHNR and FQNEAQ (reference sequence). The CDR3 is CASSSRQGKRSRDYEQYF. As DNA, the CDR3 is TGTGCCAGCAGCTCGAGACAGGGGAAAAGATCAAGAGATTACGAGCAGTACTTC.

This rearrangement joins TRBV4-3 to TRBJ1-1, with no clear D. Trimming took off 1 base at V and 0 bases at J, with 9 bases between the two ends. In germline, CDR1 is LGHNA, CDR2 YSLEER. The CDR3 runs to 15 residues. CDR3 sequence (DNA): TGCGCCAGCAGCCAAGTTCTGGGCATGAACACTGAAGCTTTCTTT. Protein product: CASSQVLGMNTEAFF.

This chain uses TRBV18 with TRBJ1-1, with 8 positions matching TRBD1. The trim removed 5 bases at V and 4 bases at J, leaving 6 bases unmatched. Germline V gene data show CDR1 as KGHSH and CDR2 as LQKENI. This CDR3 comprises 14 residues. The CDR3 sequence is CASSNRQGTTEAFF. The CDR3 coding sequence is TGTGCCAGCTCAAACAGACAGGGGACCACTGAAGCTTTCTTT.

The chain carries TRBV4-3 and TRBJ2-3, with unresolved D. CDR1 and CDR2 from the germline V gene are LGHNA and YSLEER. V was trimmed by 0 bases and J by 6 bases, leaving 7 bases between them. The CDR3 consists of 13 residues. This CDR3 reads CASSQDVPDTQYF. CDR3 DNA sequence: TGCGCCAGCAGCCAAGACGTTCCCGATACGCAGTATTTT.